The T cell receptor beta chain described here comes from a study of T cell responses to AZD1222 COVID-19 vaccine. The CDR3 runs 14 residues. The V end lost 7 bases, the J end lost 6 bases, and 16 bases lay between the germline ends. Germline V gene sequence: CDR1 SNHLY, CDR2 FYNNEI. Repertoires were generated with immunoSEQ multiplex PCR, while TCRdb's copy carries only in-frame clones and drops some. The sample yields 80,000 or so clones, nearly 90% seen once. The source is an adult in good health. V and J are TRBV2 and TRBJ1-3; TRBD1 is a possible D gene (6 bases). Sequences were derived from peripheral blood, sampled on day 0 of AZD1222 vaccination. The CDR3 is CASKLGGSVNTIYF. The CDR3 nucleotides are TGTGCCAGCAAACTGGGGGGCAGCGTAAACACCATATATTTT.